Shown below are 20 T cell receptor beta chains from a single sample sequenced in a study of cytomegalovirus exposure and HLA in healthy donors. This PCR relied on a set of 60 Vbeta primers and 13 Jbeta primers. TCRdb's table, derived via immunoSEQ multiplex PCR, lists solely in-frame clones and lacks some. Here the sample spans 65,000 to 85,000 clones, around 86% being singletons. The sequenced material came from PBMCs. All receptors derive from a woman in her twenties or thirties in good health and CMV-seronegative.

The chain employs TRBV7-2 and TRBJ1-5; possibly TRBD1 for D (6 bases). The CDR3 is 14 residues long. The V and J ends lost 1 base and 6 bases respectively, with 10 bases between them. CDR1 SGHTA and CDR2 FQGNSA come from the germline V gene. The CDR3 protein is CASSLDIGGQPQHF. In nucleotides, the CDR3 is TGTGCCAGCAGCTTAGATATAGGGGGTCAGCCCCAGCATTTT.

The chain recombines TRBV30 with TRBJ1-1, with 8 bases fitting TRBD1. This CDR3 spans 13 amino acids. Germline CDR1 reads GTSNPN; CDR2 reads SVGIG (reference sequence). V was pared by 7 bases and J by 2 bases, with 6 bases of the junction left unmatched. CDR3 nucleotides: TGTGCCTACCAACAGGGGGGAAACACTGAAGCTTTCTTT. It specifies CAYQQGGNTEAFF.

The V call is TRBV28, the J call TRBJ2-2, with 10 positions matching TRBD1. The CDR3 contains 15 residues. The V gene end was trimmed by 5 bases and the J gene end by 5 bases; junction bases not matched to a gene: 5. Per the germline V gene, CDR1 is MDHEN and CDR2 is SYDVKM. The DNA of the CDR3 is TGTGCCAGCAGTCCTGGACAGGGGGATACCGGGGAGCTGTTTTTT. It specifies CASSPGQGDTGELFF.

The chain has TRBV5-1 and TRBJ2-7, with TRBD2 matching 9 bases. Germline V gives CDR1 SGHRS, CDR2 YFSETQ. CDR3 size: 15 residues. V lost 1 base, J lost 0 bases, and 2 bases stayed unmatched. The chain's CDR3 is CASSLPSGNSYEQYF. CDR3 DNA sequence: TGCGCCAGCAGCTTGCCTAGCGGGAACTCCTACGAGCAGTACTTC.

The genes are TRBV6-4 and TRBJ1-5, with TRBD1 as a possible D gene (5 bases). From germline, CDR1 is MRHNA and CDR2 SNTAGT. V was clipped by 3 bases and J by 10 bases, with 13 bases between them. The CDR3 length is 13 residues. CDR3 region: CASSEGRQGPQHF. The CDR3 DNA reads TGTGCCAGCAGTGAAGGCCGTCAGGGTCCCCAGCATTTT.

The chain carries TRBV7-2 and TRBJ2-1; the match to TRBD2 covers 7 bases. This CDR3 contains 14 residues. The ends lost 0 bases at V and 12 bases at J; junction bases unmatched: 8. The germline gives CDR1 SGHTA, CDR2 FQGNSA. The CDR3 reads CASSLARDYYLQFF. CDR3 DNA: TGTGCCAGCAGCTTAGCGAGGGACTACTATCTGCAGTTCTTC.

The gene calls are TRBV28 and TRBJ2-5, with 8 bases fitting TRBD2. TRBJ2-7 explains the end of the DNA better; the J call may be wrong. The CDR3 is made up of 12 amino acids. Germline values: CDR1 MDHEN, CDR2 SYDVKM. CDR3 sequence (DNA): TGTGCCAGCGGAGGCGGGGGGTACGAGCAGTACTTC. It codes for CASGGGGYEQYF.

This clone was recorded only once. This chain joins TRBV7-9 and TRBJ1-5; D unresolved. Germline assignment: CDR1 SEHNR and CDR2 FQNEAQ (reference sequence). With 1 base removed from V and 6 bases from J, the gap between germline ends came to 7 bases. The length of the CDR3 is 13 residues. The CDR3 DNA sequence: TGTGCCAGCAGCTTAGTCGAGGGTCAGCCCCAGCATTTT. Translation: CASSLVEGQPQHF.

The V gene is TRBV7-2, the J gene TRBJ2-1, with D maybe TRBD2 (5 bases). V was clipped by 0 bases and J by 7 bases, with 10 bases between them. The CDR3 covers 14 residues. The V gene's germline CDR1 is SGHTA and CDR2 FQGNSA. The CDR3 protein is CASSLAGEWNEQFF. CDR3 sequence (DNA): TGTGCCAGCAGCTTAGCGGGAGAATGGAATGAGCAGTTCTTC. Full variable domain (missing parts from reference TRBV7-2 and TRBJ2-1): GAGVSQSPSNKVTEKGKDVELRCDPISGHTALYWYRQSLGQGLEFLIYFQGNSAPDKSGLPSDRFSAERTGGSVSTLTIQRTQQEDSAVYLCASSLAGEWNEQFFGPGTRLTVL.

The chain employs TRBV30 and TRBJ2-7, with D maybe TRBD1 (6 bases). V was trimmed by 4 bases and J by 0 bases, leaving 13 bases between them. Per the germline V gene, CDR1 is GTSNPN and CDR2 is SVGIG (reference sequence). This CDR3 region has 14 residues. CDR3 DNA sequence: TGTGCCTGGAATAACCGGGACAACTCCTACGAGCAGTACTTC. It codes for CAWNNRDNSYEQYF.

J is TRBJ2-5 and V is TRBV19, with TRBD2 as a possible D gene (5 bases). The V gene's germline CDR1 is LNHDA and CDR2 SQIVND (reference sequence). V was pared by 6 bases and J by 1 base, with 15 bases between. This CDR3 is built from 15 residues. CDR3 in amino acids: CASRREGRGQETQYF. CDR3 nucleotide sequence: TGTGCCAGTAGGCGAGAGGGAAGAGGCCAAGAGACCCAGTACTTC.

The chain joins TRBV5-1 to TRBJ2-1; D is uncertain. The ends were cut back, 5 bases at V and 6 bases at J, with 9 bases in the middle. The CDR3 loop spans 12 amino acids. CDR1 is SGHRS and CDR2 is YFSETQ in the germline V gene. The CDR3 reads CASRFSGNEQFF. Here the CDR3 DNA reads TGCGCCAGCAGATTCAGTGGCAATGAGCAGTTCTTC.

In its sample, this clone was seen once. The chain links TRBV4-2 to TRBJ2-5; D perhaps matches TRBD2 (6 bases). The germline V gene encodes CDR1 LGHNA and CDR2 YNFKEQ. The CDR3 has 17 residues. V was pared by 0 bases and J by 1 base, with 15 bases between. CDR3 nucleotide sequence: TGTGCCAGCAGCCAAGATGGGGCCACCGGGAGCCAAGAGACCCAGTACTTC. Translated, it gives CASSQDGATGSQETQYF.

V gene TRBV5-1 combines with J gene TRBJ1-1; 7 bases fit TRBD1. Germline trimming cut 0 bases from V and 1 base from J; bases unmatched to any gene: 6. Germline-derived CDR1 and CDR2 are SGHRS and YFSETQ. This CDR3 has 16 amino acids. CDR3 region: CASSLVPGQTNTEAFF. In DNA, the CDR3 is TGCGCCAGCAGCTTGGTTCCGGGACAGACGAACACTGAAGCTTTCTTT.

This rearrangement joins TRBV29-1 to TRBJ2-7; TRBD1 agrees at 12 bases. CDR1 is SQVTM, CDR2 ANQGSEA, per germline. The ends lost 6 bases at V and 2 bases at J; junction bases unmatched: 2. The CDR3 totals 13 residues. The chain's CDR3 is CSVGQGAPYEQYF. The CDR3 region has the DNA TGCAGCGTGGGACAGGGGGCCCCCTACGAGCAGTACTTC.

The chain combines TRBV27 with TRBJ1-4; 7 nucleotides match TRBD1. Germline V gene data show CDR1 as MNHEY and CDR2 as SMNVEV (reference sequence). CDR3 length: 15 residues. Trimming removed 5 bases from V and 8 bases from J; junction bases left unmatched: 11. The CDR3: CASSATGDGLEKLFF. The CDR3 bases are TGTGCCAGCAGTGCCACAGGGGATGGTTTAGAAAAACTGTTTTTT.

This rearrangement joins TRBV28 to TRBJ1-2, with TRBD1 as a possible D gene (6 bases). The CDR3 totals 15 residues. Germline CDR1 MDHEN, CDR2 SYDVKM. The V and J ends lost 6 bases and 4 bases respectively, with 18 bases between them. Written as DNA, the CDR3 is TGTGCCAGCAGCCTGACGTGGCGAGGGGGCTATGGCTACACCTTC. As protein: CASSLTWRGGYGYTF.

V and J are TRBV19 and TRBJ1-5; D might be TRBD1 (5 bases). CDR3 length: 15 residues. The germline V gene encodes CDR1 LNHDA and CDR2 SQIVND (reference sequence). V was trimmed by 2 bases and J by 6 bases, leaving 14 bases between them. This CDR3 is CASSILAGGGQPQHF. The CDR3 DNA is TGTGCCAGTAGTATACTCGCGGGGGGTGGTCAGCCCCAGCATTTT.

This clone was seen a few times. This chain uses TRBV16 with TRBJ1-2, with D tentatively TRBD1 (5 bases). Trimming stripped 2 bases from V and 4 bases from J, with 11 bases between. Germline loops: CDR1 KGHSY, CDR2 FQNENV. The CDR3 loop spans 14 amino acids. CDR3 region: CASSQQQGGYGYTF. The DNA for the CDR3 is TGTGCCAGCAGCCAACAGCAGGGCGGCTATGGCTACACCTTC.

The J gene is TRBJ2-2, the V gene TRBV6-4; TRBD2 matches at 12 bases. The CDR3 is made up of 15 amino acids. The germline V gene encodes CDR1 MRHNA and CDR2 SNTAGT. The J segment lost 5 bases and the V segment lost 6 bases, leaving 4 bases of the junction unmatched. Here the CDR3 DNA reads TGTGCCAGCAGCCGACTAGCGGGAGATACCGGGGAGCTGTTTTTT. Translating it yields CASSRLAGDTGELFF.